This T cell receptor beta chain was observed in a study of blood T cell repertoires in COVID-19. Participants' reported clinical history set cohort assignment. Germline CDR1 LGHDT, CDR2 YNNKEL (reference sequence). Trimming pared 5 bases from V and 7 bases from J, leaving 12 bases between. The CDR3 is made up of 14 amino acids. This table comes from immunoSEQ multiplex PCR, and its TCRdb copy is limited to in-frame clones, with some not included. There are roughly 160,000 clones in the sample; over 80% occur only once, and 13% lies in the top ten. The TCR comes from a woman aged 60-75 years who had recovered from COVID-19. The specimen sequenced was PBMCs or T cells enriched from blood (not recorded which). The chain combines TRBV3-1 (or the pseudogene TRBV3-2) with TRBJ1-6; weak D call: TRBD1 (5 bases). The CDR3 region has the DNA TGTGCCAGCAGCGACGGGACTATGAATTCACCCCTCCACTTT. The encoded protein is CASSDGTMNSPLHF.